These T cell receptor beta chains were read from a single sample in a study of blood T cell repertoires in COVID-19. The table came from immunoSEQ multiplex PCR; TCRdb's copy has only in-frame clones and leaves some out. The table has roughly 200,000 clones, about 88% seen once. The sample comprised peripheral blood. The source is a woman between 45 and 65 years old with COVID-19, enrolled during active disease. The CDR3 runs from the conserved cysteine through the conserved F or W. The order of the fields is J gene, V gene, clone size, D gene, CDR3 protein, CDR3 DNA. A D gene is named only where the DNA matches it firmly. Some rows mark clone size as missing; the rest say once, few, many or name a class of expanded clone.

TRBJ2-5 | TRBV5-4 | few | TRBD2 | CASSPGLANNQETQYF | TGTGCCAGCAGCCCGGGACTAGCGAATAATCAAGAGACCCAGTACTTC
TRBJ2-1 | TRBV2 | NA | TRBD1 | CASSPWTGRNEQFF | TGTGCCAGCAGTCCCTGGACAGGGCGGAATGAGCAGTTCTTC
TRBJ2-6 | TRBV9 | NA | TRBD1 | CASRGQILSGANVLTF | TGTGCCAGCAGGGGACAGATCCTCTCTGGGGCCAACGTCCTGACTTTC
TRBJ1-6 | TRBV19 | NA | NA | CASVGASPPLHF | TGTGCCTCCGTTGGGGCCTCTCCACCCCTCCACTTT
TRBJ1-4 | TRBV5-6 | NA | NA | CASSPGRGGEKLFF | TGTGCCAGCAGCCCTGGGAGGGGAGGCGAAAAACTGTTTTTT
TRBJ2-1 | TRBV10-3 | NA | TRBD2 | CAIRGSGGAYNEQFF | TGTGCCATCAGAGGGAGCGGGGGGGCTTACAATGAGCAGTTCTTC
TRBJ1-1 | TRBV20-1 | NA | TRBD1 | CSASSGQSWNTEAFF | TGCAGTGCTAGTTCGGGACAGTCTTGGAACACTGAAGCTTTCTTT
TRBJ1-1 | TRBV7-2 | few | NA | CASKRQLNTEAFF | TGTGCCAGCAAGCGACAGCTGAACACTGAAGCTTTCTTT
TRBJ2-7 | TRBV7-2 | NA | NA | CASSLPGRGYEQYF | TGTGCCAGCAGCCTCCCCGGACGGGGCTACGAGCAGTACTTC
TRBJ1-2 | TRBV12-3/TRBV12-4 | once | TRBD1 | CASQGANYGYTF | TGTGCCAGCCAGGGGGCAAACTATGGCTACACCTTC
TRBJ2-2 | TRBV24-1 | NA | NA | CATGRWELFF | TGTGCCACGGGCAGGTGGGAGCTGTTTTTT
TRBJ1-2 | TRBV2 | NA | NA | CASSENYYGYTF | TGTGCCAGCAGTGAGAACTACTATGGCTACACCTTC
TRBJ1-2 | TRBV29-1 | NA | NA | CSVEGTVINYGYTF | TGCAGCGTTGAAGGGACAGTTATTAACTATGGCTACACCTTC
TRBJ2-6 | TRBV13 | NA | NA | CASSLGLTSGANVLTF | TGTGCCAGCAGCTTAGGGCTAACCTCTGGGGCCAACGTCCTGACTTTC
TRBJ2-3 | TRBV19 | NA | NA | CASGQGGVEDTQYF | TGTGCCAGTGGGCAGGGGGGAGTTGAGGATACGCAGTATTTT
TRBJ2-3 | TRBV5-4 | NA | TRBD2 | CASSPRLAGAVDTQYF | TGTGCCAGCAGCCCACGACTAGCGGGGGCTGTAGATACGCAGTATTTT
TRBJ2-3 | TRBV6-2/TRBV6-3 | NA | TRBD2 | CASSLGLAGKRTDTQYF | TGTGCCAGCAGCCTTGGACTAGCGGGGAAGCGAACAGATACGCAGTATTTT
TRBJ1-2 | TRBV28 | NA | TRBD1 | CASSLVTGAGGYTF | TGTGCCAGCAGTCTCGTCACAGGGGCCGGTGGCTACACCTTC
TRBJ2-2 | TRBV12-5 | once | NA | CASGLSPRGELFF | TGTGCTAGTGGTCTTTCTCCGCGAGGGGAGCTGTTTTTT
TRBJ2-3 | TRBV2 | NA | TRBD1 | CASSFDRGTDTQYF | TGTGCCAGCAGCTTCGACAGGGGCACAGATACGCAGTATTTT
TRBJ1-2 | TRBV2 | few | NA | CASSGTGLPNYGYTF | TGTGCCAGCAGTGGCACAGGTTTACCTAACTATGGCTACACCTTC
TRBJ2-3 | TRBV5-1 | once | TRBD1 | CASSLSTGSTDTQYF | TGCGCCAGCAGCTTGTCGACAGGGTCCACAGATACGCAGTATTTT
TRBJ1-2 | TRBV28 | once | NA | CASSFISIPNYGYTF | TGTGCCAGCAGTTTTATTTCTATCCCAAACTATGGCTACACCTTC
TRBJ1-1 | TRBV18 | NA | NA | CASSPFAGGRTEAFF | TGTGCCAGCTCACCATTCGCCGGGGGGCGGACTGAAGCTTTCTTT